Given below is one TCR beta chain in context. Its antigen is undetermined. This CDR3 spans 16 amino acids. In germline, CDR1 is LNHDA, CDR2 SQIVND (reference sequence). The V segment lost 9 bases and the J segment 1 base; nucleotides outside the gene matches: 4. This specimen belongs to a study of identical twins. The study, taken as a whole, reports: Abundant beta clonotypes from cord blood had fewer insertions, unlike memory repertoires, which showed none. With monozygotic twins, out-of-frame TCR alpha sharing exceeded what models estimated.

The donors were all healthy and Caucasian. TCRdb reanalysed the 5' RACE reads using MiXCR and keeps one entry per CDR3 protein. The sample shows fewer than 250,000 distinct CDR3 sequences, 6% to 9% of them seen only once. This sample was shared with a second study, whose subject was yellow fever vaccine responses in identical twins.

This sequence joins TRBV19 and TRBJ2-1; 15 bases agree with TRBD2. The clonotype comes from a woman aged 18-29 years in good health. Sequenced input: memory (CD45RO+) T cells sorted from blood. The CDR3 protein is CASRGLAGGSYNEQFF. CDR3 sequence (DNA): TGTGCCAGCAGGGGACTAGCGGGAGGTTCCTACAATGAGCAGTTCTTC.